These 10 T cell receptor beta chains originate from one sample sequenced in a study of identical twins' blood T cells. TCRdb analysed the 5' RACE reads with MiXCR anew, one entry per CDR3 protein. This sample has roughly 340,000 distinct CDR3 sequences, with 25% to 35% found just once. The sequencing input was PBMCs. The receptors derive from a woman between 18 and 50 years old in good health.

Comment on this clonotype: The junction and the germline gene differ at one end; a read error may be behind it. The CDR3 region is CASQGTRSTGTQYF. The CDR3 DNA is TGTGCCAGCCAGGGGACTCGCAGCACAGGTACGCAGTATTTT. V usage is TRBV18 and J usage is TRBJ2-3, with D possibly being TRBD1 or TRBD2 (6 bases each). In germline, CDR1 is KGHSH, CDR2 LQKENI. The CDR3 has 14 residues. Together with reference TRBV18 and TRBJ2-3, the CDR3 gives the full variable domain: NAGVMQNPRHLVRRRGQEARLRCSPMKGHSHVYWYRQLPEEGLKFMVYLQKENIIDESGMPKERFSAEFPKEGPSILRIQQVVRGDSAAYFCASQGTRSTGTQYFGPGTRLTVL.

This clonotype was detected only a few times. The rearrangement links TRBV20-1 to TRBJ2-1; 7 positions match TRBD2. The V gene end was trimmed by 2 bases and the J gene end by 5 bases; junction bases not matched to a gene: 15. The germline gives CDR1 DFQATT, CDR2 SNEGSKA (reference sequence). The CDR3 is 17 amino acids. The CDR3 protein is CSARHYRASGPDNEQFF. CDR3 DNA sequence: TGCAGTGCTAGACACTACCGGGCTAGCGGCCCAGACAATGAGCAGTTCTTC.

This sequence joins TRBV6-1 and TRBJ1-1, with D uncertain. The CDR3 sequence is 13 residues long. Deletions cut 8 bases from V and 0 bases from J, with 10 bases between. Germline V lookup: CDR1 MNHNS, CDR2 SASEGT. The CDR3 protein is CASPWALNTEAFF. CDR3 DNA sequence: TGTGCCAGCCCTTGGGCCCTGAACACTGAAGCTTTCTTT.

The chain links TRBV7-9 to TRBJ1-2; no clear D gene. Germline lookup yields CDR1 SEHNR and CDR2 FQNEAQ (reference sequence). Trimming removed 5 bases from V and 8 bases from J, with 18 bases in between. The CDR3 is 14 amino acids. The CDR3 is CASSPYDGVGGYTF. CDR3 DNA sequence: TGTGCCAGCAGCCCGTATGATGGGGTTGGAGGCTACACCTTC.

This rearrangement joins TRBV12-3 or TRBV12-4 to TRBJ1-1; D is uncertain. The CDR3 spans 13 residues. V lost 7 bases and J 6 bases, leaving 15 bases between the germline ends. CDR3 protein: CASTLTLASEAFF. CDR3 DNA sequence: TGTGCCAGCACCCTGACACTTGCTTCTGAAGCTTTCTTT.

This clonotype was found a few times. The chain joins TRBV3-1 to TRBJ2-2; 7 nucleotides agree with TRBD2. The CDR3 runs 17 residues. The V gene's germline CDR1 is LGHDT and CDR2 YNNKEL (reference sequence). V lost 1 base, J lost 7 bases, and 12 bases stayed unmatched. The CDR3 loop reads CASSQGPGGRFDGELFF. The CDR3 DNA is TGTGCCAGCAGCCAAGGGCCTGGCGGGAGATTTGACGGGGAGCTGTTTTTT.

Points on this clonotype: A much larger clone differs from this one at a single base, so this may be a read error. Because the CDR3 is missing its conserved closing phenylalanine or tryptophan, this is likely a read error. V gene TRBV29-1 combines with J gene TRBJ2-7; tentatively, D is TRBD1 (5 bases). Trimming cost V 5 bases and J 3 bases, with 17 bases left between them. This CDR3 has 14 amino acids. Germline CDR1 SQVTM, CDR2 ANQGSEA. The CDR3 protein is CSVPGPTADYEQYS. CDR3 coding DNA: TGCAGCGTTCCCGGGCCGACAGCAGACTACGAGCAGTACTCC.

In this sample, this clonotype turned up a few times. The rearrangement joins TRBV7-9 to TRBJ2-2; the match to TRBD2 covers 11 bases. Germline loops: CDR1 SEHNR, CDR2 FQNEAQ (reference sequence). The CDR3 runs to 16 residues. The trim removed 3 bases at V and 1 base at J, leaving 1 base unmatched. DNA of the CDR3: TGTGCCAGCAGCTTCGGGACTAGCGGGAACACCGGGGAGCTGTTTTTT. Its translation: CASSFGTSGNTGELFF.

The chain is built from TRBV5-1 and TRBJ1-6; D remains ambiguous. This CDR3 contains 15 residues. CDR1 and CDR2 from the germline V gene are SGHRS and YFSETQ. Trimming removed 0 bases at V and 6 bases at J, with 10 bases between. The CDR3 sequence: CASSLDGVANSPLHF. The CDR3 region has the DNA TGCGCCAGCAGCTTGGATGGTGTCGCTAATTCACCCCTCCACTTT. Based on the CDR3 plus reference TRBV5-1 and TRBJ1-6, the full variable domain is KAGVTQTPRYLIKTRGQQVTLSCSPISGHRSVSWYQQTPGQGLQFLFEYFSETQRNKGNFPGRFSGRQFSNSRSEMNVSTLELGDSALYLCASSLDGVANSPLHFGNGTRLTVT.

In regard to this clonotype: This may be a read error: a much more frequent sequence differs by one nucleotide. V is TRBV6-5 and J is TRBJ2-2; 9 bases line up with TRBD2. The CDR3 is 15 residues long. CDR1 is MNHEY and CDR2 is SVGAGI in the germline V gene. Written as DNA, the CDR3 is TGTGCCAGCAGTTACGGTAGCGGGAGCTCCGGGGAGCCGTTTTTT. This sequence encodes CASSYGSGSSGEPFF.